The present T cell receptor beta chain was sequenced within a study of T cell repertoires in cytomegalovirus infection. Study-wide context: Public TCR beta signatures indicated both CMV infection and matching HLA type.

CDR1 and CDR2 from the germline V gene are SGDLS and YYNGEE. The CDR3 covers 15 residues. Trimming took 0 bases from V and 4 from J, leaving 13 bases between them. TCRdb passed the reads through MiXCR, listing each CDR3 protein once. The top ten hold roughly 14% of the sample, which has roughly 800,000 distinct CDR3 sequences, 25% to 30% seen once. To note about this clonotype: Its antigen is still unknown.

The specimen comprised cultured CD8+ T cells from PBMCs, sampled from culture after CMV antigen stimulation. The sequence came from a human donor in good health (CMV status not recorded). Some clones in this sample may be carry-over from other donors' samples. This chain connects TRBV9 to TRBJ2-5; tentatively, D is TRBD2 (5 bases). The DNA for the CDR3 is TGTGCCAGCAGCGTAGTGGGAGCCCAGCGAGAGACCCAGTACTTC. Its protein is CASSVVGAQRETQYF.